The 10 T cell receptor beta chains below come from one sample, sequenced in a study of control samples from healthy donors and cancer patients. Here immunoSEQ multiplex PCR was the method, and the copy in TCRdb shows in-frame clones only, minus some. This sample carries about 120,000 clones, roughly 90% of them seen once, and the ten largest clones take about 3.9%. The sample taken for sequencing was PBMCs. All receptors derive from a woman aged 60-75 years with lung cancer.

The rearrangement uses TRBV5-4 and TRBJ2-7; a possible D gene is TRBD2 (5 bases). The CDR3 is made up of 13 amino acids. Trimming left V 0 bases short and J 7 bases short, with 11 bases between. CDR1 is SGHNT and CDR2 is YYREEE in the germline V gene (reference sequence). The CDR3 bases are TGTGCCAGCAGCTTGGACAGACCGGGGGAGCAGTACTTC. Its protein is CASSLDRPGEQYF.

The CDR3 bases are TGTGCCAGTAGTATAACGGGTGGGGCCAACGTCCTGACTTTC. Translated, it gives CASSITGGANVLTF. The chain links TRBV19 to TRBJ2-6; the D is unclear. The CDR3 covers 14 residues. The V gene's germline CDR1 is LNHDA and CDR2 SQIVND (reference sequence). Trimming pared 2 bases from V and 3 bases from J, leaving 5 bases between.

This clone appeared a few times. This CDR3 reads CASSLGGASYEQYF. The CDR3 coding sequence is TGTGCCAGCAGCTTGGGGGGGGCCTCCTACGAGCAGTACTTC. V usage is TRBV11-3 and J usage is TRBJ2-7; D is possibly TRBD2 (7 bases). The CDR3 loop spans 14 amino acids. The germline CDR1 and CDR2 sequences are SGHNT and YENEEA. Between the trimmed V and J ends, which lost 3 bases and 0 bases, there was a span of 9 bases.

Here the CDR3 reads CASVGQTKNIQYF. For the CDR3, the DNA is TGTGCCAGCGTCGGACAGACTAAAAACATTCAGTACTTC. This sequence joins TRBV6-5 and TRBJ2-4; D may be TRBD1 (6 bases). Germline CDR1 reads MNHEY; CDR2 reads SVGAGI. The CDR3 has 13 residues. V was trimmed by 8 bases and J by 4 bases, leaving 12 bases between them.

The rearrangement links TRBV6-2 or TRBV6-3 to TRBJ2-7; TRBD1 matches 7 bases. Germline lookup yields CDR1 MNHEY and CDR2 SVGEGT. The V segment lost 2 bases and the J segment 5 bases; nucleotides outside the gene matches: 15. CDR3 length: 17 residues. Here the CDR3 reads CASSYIRQGTYFDEQYF. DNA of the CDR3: TGTGCCAGCAGTTACATCAGACAGGGAACCTATTTCGACGAGCAGTACTTC.

In DNA form, the CDR3 reads TGTGCCACCCGGGGTCTTCCGGGGGGAGATACGCAGTATTTT. Translation gives CATRGLPGGDTQYF. J is TRBJ2-3 and V is TRBV24-1, with 7 bases aligning to TRBD2. Trimming removed 9 bases from V and 5 bases from J; junction bases left unmatched: 10. The germline CDR1 and CDR2 sequences are KGHDR and SFDVKD. The CDR3 has 14 amino acids.

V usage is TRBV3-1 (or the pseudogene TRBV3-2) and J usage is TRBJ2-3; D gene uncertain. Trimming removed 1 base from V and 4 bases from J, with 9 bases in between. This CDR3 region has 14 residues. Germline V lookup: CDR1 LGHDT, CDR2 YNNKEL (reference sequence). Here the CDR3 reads CASSQVRIADTQYF. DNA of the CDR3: TGTGCCAGCAGCCAAGTCCGCATTGCAGATACGCAGTATTTT.

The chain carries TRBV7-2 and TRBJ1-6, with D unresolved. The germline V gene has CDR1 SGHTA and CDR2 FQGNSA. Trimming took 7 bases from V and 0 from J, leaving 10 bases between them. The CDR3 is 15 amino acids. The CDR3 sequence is CASILQDSYNSPLHF. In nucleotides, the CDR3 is TGTGCCAGCATCCTCCAAGACTCCTATAATTCACCCCTCCACTTT.

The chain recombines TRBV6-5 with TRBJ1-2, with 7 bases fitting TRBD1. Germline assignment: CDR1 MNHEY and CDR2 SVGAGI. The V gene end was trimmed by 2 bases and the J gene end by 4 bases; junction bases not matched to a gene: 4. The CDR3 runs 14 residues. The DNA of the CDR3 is TGTGCCAGCAGTTACCAGGGGACAGCCTATGGCTACACCTTC. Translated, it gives CASSYQGTAYGYTF.

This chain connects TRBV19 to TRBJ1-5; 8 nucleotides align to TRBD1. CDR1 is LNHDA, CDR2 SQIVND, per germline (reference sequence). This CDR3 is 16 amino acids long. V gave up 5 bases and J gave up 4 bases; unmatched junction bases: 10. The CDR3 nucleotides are TGTGCCAGTAGTGGAGACAGGGGAACGAGGAATCAGCCCCAGCATTTT. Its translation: CASSGDRGTRNQPQHF.